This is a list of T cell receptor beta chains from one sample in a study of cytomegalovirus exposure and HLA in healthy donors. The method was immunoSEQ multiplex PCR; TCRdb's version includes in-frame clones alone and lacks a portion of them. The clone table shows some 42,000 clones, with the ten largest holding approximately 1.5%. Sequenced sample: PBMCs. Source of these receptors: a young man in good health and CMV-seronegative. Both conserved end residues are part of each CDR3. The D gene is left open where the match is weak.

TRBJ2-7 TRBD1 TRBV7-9 CASSSSPGTEGLEQYF TGTGCCAGCAGCTCGTCCCCCGGGACAGAGGGCCTCGAGCAGTACTTC
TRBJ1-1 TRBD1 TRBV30 CAWKQGADGTEAFF TGTGCCTGGAAGCAGGGGGCCGACGGCACTGAAGCTTTCTTT
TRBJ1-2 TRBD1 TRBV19 CASSIGTGANYGYTF TGTGCCAGTAGTATAGGGACAGGAGCTAACTATGGCTACACCTTC
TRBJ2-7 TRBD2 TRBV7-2 CASSLDSSGTSYEQYF TGTGCCAGCAGCTTAGACTCTAGCGGGACCTCCTACGAGCAGTACTTC
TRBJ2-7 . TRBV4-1 CASSQVGGAPESEQYF TGCGCCAGCAGCCAAGTGGGGGGAGCCCCGGAATCTGAGCAGTACTTC
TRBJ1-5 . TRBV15 CATSRVGTPGNQPQHF TGTGCCACCAGCAGAGTGGGGACACCAGGAAATCAGCCCCAGCATTTT
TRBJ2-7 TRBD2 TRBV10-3 CAISGSGSNEQYF TGTGCCATCAGTGGTAGCGGGAGCAACGAGCAGTACTTC
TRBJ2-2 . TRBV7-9 CASRSVGVNTGELFF TGTGCCAGCAGATCTGTCGGGGTCAACACCGGGGAGCTGTTTTTT
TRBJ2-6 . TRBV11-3 CASSSPGHYSGANVLTF TGTGCCAGCAGCTCTCCGGGACACTACTCTGGGGCCAACGTCCTGACTTTC
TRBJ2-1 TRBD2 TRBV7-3 CASSLEGLAGGTEQFF TGTGCCAGCAGCTTAGAGGGACTAGCGGGAGGGACTGAGCAGTTCTTC
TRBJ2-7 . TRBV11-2 CASSAGLGNEQYF TGTGCCAGCAGCGCGGGACTCGGGAACGAGCAGTACTTC
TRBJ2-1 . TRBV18 CASSPSSDNEQFF TGTGCCAGCTCTCCTTCTAGTGACAATGAGCAGTTCTTC
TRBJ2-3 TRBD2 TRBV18 CASSPTAGANTQYF TGTGCCAGCTCACCAACAGCGGGGGCAAATACGCAGTATTTT
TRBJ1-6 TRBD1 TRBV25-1 CASSDRSGTGNSPLHF TGTGCCAGCAGTGACCGCTCCGGGACAGGCAATTCACCCCTCCACTTT
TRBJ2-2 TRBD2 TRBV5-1 CASSLLTSGGTGELFF TGCGCCAGCAGCTTATTGACTAGCGGGGGAACCGGGGAGCTGTTTTTT
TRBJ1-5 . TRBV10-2 CASSYDSRNQPQHF TGCGCCAGCAGTTATGACAGCCGCAATCAGCCCCAGCATTTT
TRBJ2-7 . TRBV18 CASSPETGSHEQYF TGTGCCAGCTCACCAGAAACCGGGTCTCACGAGCAGTACTTC
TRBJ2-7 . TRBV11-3 CASSLEGNEQYF TGTGCCAGCAGCTTAGAGGGCAACGAGCAGTACTTC
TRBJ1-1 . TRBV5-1 CASSLAGGNTEAFF TGCGCCAGCAGCTTGGCCGGAGGGAACACTGAAGCTTTCTTT
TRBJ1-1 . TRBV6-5 CASSYSAGILKAEAFF TGTGCCAGCAGTTACTCGGCAGGGATATTGAAGGCTGAAGCTTTCTTT
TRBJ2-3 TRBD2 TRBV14 CASSEGLAASTDTQYF TGTGCCAGCAGCGAGGGACTAGCGGCTAGCACAGATACGCAGTATTTT
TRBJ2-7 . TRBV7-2 CASSHTSRLYF TGTGCCAGCAGCCACACCAGTAGACTGTACTTC
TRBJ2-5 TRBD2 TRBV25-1 CASSELAGGFQETQYF TGTGCCAGCAGTGAATTAGCGGGAGGGTTCCAAGAGACCCAGTACTTC
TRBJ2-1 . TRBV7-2 CASSFLSVQNNEQFF TGTGCCAGCAGCTTCCTCTCGGTACAGAACAATGAGCAGTTCTTC
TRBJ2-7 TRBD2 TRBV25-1 CASSELGLADEQYF TGTGCCAGCAGTGAATTGGGACTAGCGGACGAGCAGTACTTC
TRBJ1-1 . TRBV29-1 CSGTQNMNTEAFF TGCAGCGGCACACAAAACATGAACACTGAAGCTTTCTTT